This entry describes one TCR beta chain. Libraries were prepared by immunoSEQ multiplex PCR; TCRdb keeps only in-frame clonotypes and omits some of them. The top ten clones hold approximately 11% of a sample with around 180,000 clones, approximately 85% of them seen once. The data were taken from a study of blood T cell repertoires in COVID-19. Overall study: Both acute and convalescent COVID-19 samples were obtained from the United States, Italy and Spain. From T cells, B-cell-depleted T cells, or PBMCs came the material, which was cDNA or gDNA.

The germline V gene encodes CDR1 MGHDK and CDR2 SYGVNS. The CDR3 runs 11 residues. The V end was cut by 3 bases, the J end by 2 bases, with 2 bases between. The chain combines TRBV25-1 with TRBJ2-7; D is ambiguous. The clonotype originates from a human donor with active or convalescent COVID-19. The donor label of this sample is uncertain. Sequencing was done on a sample of peripheral blood. The CDR3 region is CASSDAYEQYF. For the CDR3, the DNA is TGTGCCAGCAGTGACGCCTACGAGCAGTACTTC.